The rows below give T cell receptor beta chains drawn from one sample of a study of blood T cell repertoires in COVID-19. Using immunoSEQ multiplex PCR, the repertoire was profiled, and TCRdb retains in-frame clones only, with some absent. This table has about 240,000 clones, roughly 85% appearing once. Sequenced material: PBMCs or T cells enriched from blood (not recorded which). These receptors all come from a woman aged 40 to 50 who had been exposed to COVID-19. The CDR3 runs from the conserved cysteine through the conserved F or W. Each record gives: V gene, J gene, D gene, clone size, CDR3 protein, CDR3 DNA. The D gene is left open where the match is weak. Size is omitted from some rows. Given values are once, few, many or a class for expanded clones.

V gene: TRBV5-6
J gene: TRBJ1-2
D gene: TRBD1
clone size: -
CDR3 protein: CASSLDRGHGYTF
CDR3 DNA: TGTGCCAGCAGCTTAGACAGGGGGCATGGCTACACCTTC

V gene: TRBV19
J gene: TRBJ1-5
D gene: TRBD1
clone size: once
CDR3 protein: CASSIATGGYQPQHF
CDR3 DNA: TGTGCCAGTAGTATCGCGACAGGGGGCTATCAGCCCCAGCATTTT

V gene: TRBV28
J gene: TRBJ1-1
D gene: -
clone size: -
CDR3 protein: CASSLVGRGHTEAFF
CDR3 DNA: TGTGCCAGCAGTTTAGTAGGGAGGGGACACACTGAAGCTTTCTTT

V gene: TRBV30
J gene: TRBJ2-1
D gene: -
clone size: -
CDR3 protein: CAWSESNEQFF
CDR3 DNA: TGTGCCTGGAGTGAGAGTAATGAGCAGTTCTTC

V gene: TRBV28
J gene: TRBJ1-4
D gene: -
clone size: -
CDR3 protein: CASSSWERGTNEKLFF
CDR3 DNA: TGTGCCAGCAGTTCCTGGGAAAGGGGAACTAATGAAAAACTGTTTTTT

V gene: TRBV7-2
J gene: TRBJ1-1
D gene: TRBD1
clone size: few
CDR3 protein: CASSLYRTGLATEAFF
CDR3 DNA: TGTGCCAGCAGCTTATATAGGACAGGGTTGGCCACTGAAGCTTTCTTT

V gene: TRBV7-9
J gene: TRBJ2-7
D gene: TRBD1
clone size: -
CDR3 protein: CASSLDGTGAYEQYF
CDR3 DNA: TGTGCCAGCAGCTTAGACGGGACAGGTGCATACGAGCAGTACTTC

V gene: TRBV7-9
J gene: TRBJ2-7
D gene: -
clone size: -
CDR3 protein: CASSLLAPEQYF
CDR3 DNA: TGTGCCAGCAGCCTCCTAGCGCCCGAGCAGTACTTC

V gene: TRBV19
J gene: TRBJ2-2
D gene: TRBD2
clone size: -
CDR3 protein: CASSERGGFTGELFF
CDR3 DNA: TGTGCCAGCTCGGAGCGGGGGGGTTTCACCGGGGAGCTGTTTTTT

V gene: TRBV7-8
J gene: TRBJ1-1
D gene: -
clone size: -
CDR3 protein: CASSLLQDTEAFF
CDR3 DNA: TGTGCCAGCAGCTTACTCCAGGACACTGAAGCTTTCTTT

V gene: TRBV7-3
J gene: TRBJ2-3
D gene: -
clone size: once
CDR3 protein: CASSLSPGTDTQYF
CDR3 DNA: TGTGCCAGCAGCTTATCTCCGGGGACAGATACGCAGTATTTT

V gene: TRBV18
J gene: TRBJ2-7
D gene: -
clone size: -
CDR3 protein: CASSPGLDYEQYF
CDR3 DNA: TGTGCCAGCTCACCGGGACTCGACTACGAGCAGTACTTC

V gene: TRBV27
J gene: TRBJ2-7
D gene: -
clone size: -
CDR3 protein: CASSYASLNYEQYF
CDR3 DNA: TGTGCCAGCAGTTATGCGTCCCTAAACTACGAGCAGTACTTC

V gene: TRBV14
J gene: TRBJ1-2
D gene: TRBD1
clone size: once
CDR3 protein: CASSPRTGANGYTF
CDR3 DNA: TGTGCCAGCAGCCCTAGGACAGGGGCCAACGGCTACACCTTC

V gene: TRBV7-9
J gene: TRBJ1-6
D gene: -
clone size: -
CDR3 protein: CASSFRGSSYNSPLHF
CDR3 DNA: TGTGCCAGCAGCTTCCGGGGGAGCTCCTATAATTCACCCCTCCACTTT

V gene: TRBV6-1
J gene: TRBJ2-5
D gene: -
clone size: -
CDR3 protein: CASSEVGLGGHF
CDR3 DNA: TGTGCCAGCAGTGAAGTCGGACTCGGCGGCCACTTC

V gene: TRBV3-1/TRBV3-2
J gene: TRBJ2-2
D gene: TRBD1
clone size: few
CDR3 protein: CASSFLRTGGEVTGELFF
CDR3 DNA: TGTGCCAGCAGCTTTTTGAGGACAGGGGGCGAAGTCACCGGGGAGCTGTTTTTT

V gene: TRBV6-4
J gene: TRBJ2-3
D gene: TRBD1
clone size: -
CDR3 protein: CASSEGQDTDTQYF
CDR3 DNA: TGTGCCAGCAGTGAAGGACAGGACACAGATACGCAGTATTTT

V gene: TRBV6-5
J gene: TRBJ2-5
D gene: -
clone size: -
CDR3 protein: CASNLGGAGETQYF
CDR3 DNA: TGTGCCAGCAACTTAGGGGGCGCGGGGGAGACCCAGTACTTC

V gene: TRBV5-8
J gene: TRBJ2-6
D gene: -
clone size: -
CDR3 protein: CASSQNRAGANVLTF
CDR3 DNA: TGTGCCAGCAGCCAAAACAGGGCTGGGGCCAACGTCCTGACTTTC

V gene: TRBV19
J gene: TRBJ1-2
D gene: -
clone size: -
CDR3 protein: CASATGHQSYGYTF
CDR3 DNA: TGTGCCAGCGCCACGGGACACCAAAGCTATGGCTACACCTTC

V gene: TRBV12-3/TRBV12-4
J gene: TRBJ1-2
D gene: -
clone size: -
CDR3 protein: CASSAPRTF
CDR3 DNA: TGTGCCAGCAGTGCCCCGAGAACCTTC

V gene: TRBV20-1
J gene: TRBJ1-2
D gene: -
clone size: -
CDR3 protein: CSARDREGYTF
CDR3 DNA: TGCAGTGCTAGAGATCGTGAGGGCTACACCTTC

V gene: TRBV18
J gene: TRBJ1-6
D gene: -
clone size: -
CDR3 protein: CASSPFRDTQNNSPLHF
CDR3 DNA: TGTGCCAGCTCACCGTTCCGGGACACTCAAAATAATTCACCCCTCCACTTT

V gene: TRBV2
J gene: TRBJ1-5
D gene: -
clone size: once
CDR3 protein: CASSNTMLPQPQHF
CDR3 DNA: TGTGCCAGCTCTAACACTATGCTCCCCCAGCCCCAGCATTTT

V gene: TRBV4-2
J gene: TRBJ2-7
D gene: -
clone size: -
CDR3 protein: CASSQGKAIREQYF
CDR3 DNA: TGTGCCAGCAGCCAAGGCAAAGCGATAAGGGAGCAGTACTTC

V gene: TRBV12-3/TRBV12-4
J gene: TRBJ1-2
D gene: TRBD1
clone size: -
CDR3 protein: CASSRDRRQGYTF
CDR3 DNA: TGTGCCAGCAGTAGGGACAGGCGGCAGGGCTACACCTTC

V gene: TRBV5-1
J gene: TRBJ2-5
D gene: -
clone size: few
CDR3 protein: CASSRQETQYF
CDR3 DNA: TGCGCCAGCAGCCGCCAAGAGACCCAGTACTTC

V gene: TRBV28
J gene: TRBJ1-4
D gene: -
clone size: -
CDR3 protein: CASSYPGWAGKATNEKLFF
CDR3 DNA: TGTGCCAGCAGTTACCCCGGATGGGCGGGGAAGGCAACTAATGAAAAACTGTTTTTT

V gene: TRBV28
J gene: TRBJ1-2
D gene: TRBD1
clone size: -
CDR3 protein: CASSLGTGQAVSYTF
CDR3 DNA: TGTGCCAGCAGTTTAGGCACGGGACAGGCCGTAAGCTACACCTTC

V gene: TRBV7-9
J gene: TRBJ2-7
D gene: TRBD1
clone size: few
CDR3 protein: CASSPIVQGSEQYF
CDR3 DNA: TGTGCCAGCAGCCCAATTGTACAGGGGAGCGAGCAGTACTTC

V gene: TRBV11-2
J gene: TRBJ2-3
D gene: TRBD2
clone size: -
CDR3 protein: CASSLVPGGRGDTQYF
CDR3 DNA: TGTGCCAGCAGCTTAGTCCCGGGGGGTAGAGGGGATACGCAGTATTTT

V gene: TRBV9
J gene: TRBJ2-5
D gene: -
clone size: once
CDR3 protein: CASSVGGGAGETQYF
CDR3 DNA: TGTGCCAGCAGCGTAGGTGGGGGGGCCGGGGAGACCCAGTACTTC

V gene: TRBV10-3
J gene: TRBJ2-7
D gene: TRBD2
clone size: -
CDR3 protein: CAISGGTSGVYEQYF
CDR3 DNA: TGTGCCATCAGTGGTGGGACTAGCGGGGTCTACGAGCAGTACTTC

V gene: TRBV2
J gene: TRBJ2-3
D gene: -
clone size: -
CDR3 protein: CASTPVGTYTQYF
CDR3 DNA: TGTGCCAGCACCCCTGTAGGGACTTATACGCAGTATTTT

V gene: TRBV4-1
J gene: TRBJ1-1
D gene: -
clone size: few
CDR3 protein: CASSQAGFGVNTEAFF
CDR3 DNA: TGCGCCAGCAGCCAAGCGGGGTTTGGGGTGAACACTGAAGCTTTCTTT

V gene: TRBV28
J gene: TRBJ2-5
D gene: TRBD2
clone size: -
CDR3 protein: CASSSLPASGVQETQYF
CDR3 DNA: TGTGCCAGCAGTTCCCTACCGGCTAGCGGGGTTCAAGAGACCCAGTACTTC

V gene: TRBV5-6
J gene: TRBJ2-2
D gene: -
clone size: -
CDR3 protein: CASSRVWSDTGELFF
CDR3 DNA: TGTGCCAGCAGCCGGGTTTGGTCGGACACCGGGGAGCTGTTTTTT

V gene: TRBV18
J gene: TRBJ1-1
D gene: -
clone size: -
CDR3 protein: CASSINTEAFF
CDR3 DNA: TGTGCCAGCTCTATAAACACTGAAGCTTTCTTT

V gene: TRBV19
J gene: TRBJ1-2
D gene: TRBD1
clone size: once
CDR3 protein: CASSMGQEGYTF
CDR3 DNA: TGTGCCAGTAGTATGGGACAGGAAGGCTACACCTTC

V gene: TRBV30
J gene: TRBJ2-5
D gene: -
clone size: -
CDR3 protein: CAWRQGGETQYF
CDR3 DNA: TGTGCCTGGAGACAGGGTGGAGAGACCCAGTACTTC

V gene: TRBV4-3
J gene: TRBJ1-2
D gene: -
clone size: -
CDR3 protein: CASSQDGGEHNYGYTF
CDR3 DNA: TGCGCCAGCAGCCAAGATGGAGGGGAGCATAACTATGGCTACACCTTC

V gene: TRBV11-1
J gene: TRBJ1-1
D gene: TRBD1
clone size: -
CDR3 protein: CASSLLEQGWGTEAFF
CDR3 DNA: TGTGCCAGCAGCTTACTGGAACAGGGGTGGGGGACTGAAGCTTTCTTT

V gene: TRBV3-1/TRBV3-2
J gene: TRBJ1-5
D gene: -
clone size: -
CDR3 protein: CASSQVLDSTQHF
CDR3 DNA: TGTGCCAGCAGCCAAGTTCTAGACAGTACACAGCATTTT

V gene: TRBV4-1
J gene: TRBJ2-1
D gene: -
clone size: -
CDR3 protein: CASSQVPLYGTYNEQFF
CDR3 DNA: TGCGCCAGCAGCCAAGTCCCCCTATACGGGACCTACAATGAGCAGTTCTTC

V gene: TRBV7-9
J gene: TRBJ1-1
D gene: -
clone size: -
CDR3 protein: CASSGRMGENTEAFF
CDR3 DNA: TGTGCCAGCTCGGGCCGAATGGGAGAGAACACTGAAGCTTTCTTT

V gene: TRBV7-8
J gene: TRBJ1-1
D gene: -
clone size: -
CDR3 protein: CASSLGGALGNTEAFF
CDR3 DNA: TGTGCCAGCAGCTTAGGTGGGGCGCTAGGGAACACTGAAGCTTTCTTT

V gene: TRBV2
J gene: TRBJ2-2
D gene: TRBD2
clone size: many
CDR3 protein: CASSVRGGAGELFF
CDR3 DNA: TGTGCCAGCAGTGTGCGCGGGGGGGCCGGGGAGCTGTTTTTT